The 15 T cell receptor beta chains reported below all come from one sample, sequenced in a study of shared clonotypes between healthy human individuals. Sequenced by immunoSEQ multiplex PCR; TCRdb stores in-frame clones only, minus some. Of approximately 940,000 clones in the sample, more than 75% were seen once. The specimen sequenced was memory CD4+ T cells sorted from blood. Subset in this sample: CD45RA-negative fraction. All receptors come from a man between 18 and 29 years old in good health.

The genes are TRBV19 and TRBJ2-7; tentative D call: TRBD2 (6 bases). This CDR3 is built from 11 residues. Trimming stripped 8 bases from V and 6 bases from J, with 11 bases between. Per germline, CDR1 LNHDA and CDR2 SQIVND (reference sequence). CDR3 in amino acids: CASAGLGEQYF. As DNA, the CDR3 is TGTGCCAGTGCGGGACTGGGCGAGCAGTACTTC. The variable domain in full, completed from reference TRBV19 and TRBJ2-7, reads DGGITQSPKYLFRKEGQNVTLSCEQNLNHDAMYWYRQDPGQGLRLIYYSQIVNDFQKGDIAEGYSVSREKKESFPLTVTSAQKNPTAFYLCASAGLGEQYFGPGTRLTVT.

This chain uses TRBV19 with TRBJ2-7; 7 nucleotides line up with TRBD1. The CDR3 is 15 residues long. With V trimmed by 4 bases and J by 1 base, 7 bases remained unmatched. The germline V gene encodes CDR1 LNHDA and CDR2 SQIVND (reference sequence). This CDR3 is CASSRQGDGSYEQYF. For the CDR3, the DNA is TGTGCCAGTAGTAGACAGGGTGACGGGTCCTACGAGCAGTACTTC.

The V and J genes are TRBV30 and TRBJ2-3, with D possibly called TRBD1 or TRBD2 (5 bases each). The germline V and J ends were trimmed by 4 bases and 9 bases, with 20 bases remaining between them. The CDR3 runs 14 residues. In germline, CDR1 is GTSNPN, CDR2 SVGIG (reference sequence). As DNA, the CDR3 is TGTGCCTGGACCCCGGTTGGTCTAGGGACGACGCAGTATTTT. It is translated as CAWTPVGLGTTQYF.

V and J are TRBV5-6 and TRBJ1-5; 10 positions match TRBD1. Per germline, CDR1 SGHDT and CDR2 YYEEEE. CDR3 length equals 14 residues. V gave up 6 bases and J gave up 4 bases; unmatched junction bases: 4. CDR3 amino acids: CASNRQGANQPQHF. The CDR3 coding sequence is TGTGCCAGCAATCGACAGGGGGCAAATCAGCCCCAGCATTTT.

The chain links TRBV12-5 to TRBJ1-5; no firm D call. The length of the CDR3 is 15 residues. With 0 bases removed from V and 6 bases from J, the gap between germline ends came to 12 bases. Germline lookup yields CDR1 LGHNT and CDR2 FRNRAP. CDR3 residues: CASGLVQGFGQPQHF. The CDR3 nucleotides are TGTGCTAGTGGTTTGGTACAAGGGTTTGGTCAGCCCCAGCATTTT.

This clone has only a few counts. The rearrangement uses TRBV19 and TRBJ1-1; weak D call: TRBD1 (6 bases). The CDR3 consists of 16 residues. CDR1 is LNHDA, CDR2 SQIVND, per germline (reference sequence). V lost 4 bases and J 3 bases, leaving 18 bases between the germline ends. CDR3 in amino acids: CASSTGADRLYTEAFF. The CDR3 coding sequence is TGTGCCAGTAGTACAGGGGCCGACAGGCTCTACACTGAAGCTTTCTTT.

The V call is TRBV6-5, the J call TRBJ2-3; 10 positions agree with TRBD1. Trimming cost V 5 bases and J 5 bases; bases outside gene matches: 7. This CDR3 spans 15 amino acids. Germline V gene lookup returns CDR1 MNHEY and CDR2 SVGAGI. CDR3 residues: CASSQPGQGIDTQYF. DNA for the CDR3: TGTGCCAGCAGTCAACCGGGACAGGGGATAGATACGCAGTATTTT.

This chain links TRBV6-1 with TRBJ2-5; D is unclear. The germline CDR1 and CDR2 sequences are MNHNS and SASEGT. This CDR3 has 12 amino acids. V lost 4 bases and J lost 7, with 10 bases in between. The CDR3 reads CASSVPLGTQYF. CDR3 nucleotides: TGTGCCAGCAGTGTGCCTCTGGGGACCCAGTACTTC.

This clone was counted between two and nine times. The identical CDR3 is also encoded by other nucleotide sequences in the sample. The chain employs TRBV5-1 and TRBJ2-4; D remains ambiguous. Germline CDR1 reads SGHRS; CDR2 reads YFSETQ. This CDR3 is 16 amino acids long. The V and J ends lost 0 bases and 0 bases respectively, with 10 bases between them. The CDR3 DNA reads as TGCGCCAGCAGCTTGGAAGCAGGTCTAGCCAAAAACATTCAGTACTTC. It codes for CASSLEAGLAKNIQYF.

The genes are TRBV5-1 and TRBJ2-7; D is undetermined. CDR3 length equals 14 residues. V was cut by 2 bases and J by 2 bases, with 11 bases left in between. CDR1 and CDR2 (germline): SGHRS, YFSETQ. The CDR3, as DNA: TGCGCCAGCAGCTTCCGGGTCTTTCCCTACGAGCAGTACTTC. It encodes CASSFRVFPYEQYF.

As concerns this clone: A much larger clone sits a single nucleotide away, making a read error possible. In the same sample, other DNA sequences code for this CDR3. The J gene is TRBJ1-4, the V gene TRBV6-6; TRBD1 is a possible D gene (5 bases). Germline CDR1 MNHNY, CDR2 SVGAGI (reference sequence). V was clipped by 2 bases and J by 0 bases, with 7 bases between them. The CDR3 consists of 15 residues. The DNA of the CDR3 is TGTGCCAGCAGTTACACCAGGGCAACTAATGAAAAACTGTTTTTT. Residues: CASSYTRATNEKLFF.

The chain uses TRBV10-3 and TRBJ1-1; 9 nucleotides agree with TRBD1. V dropped 6 bases and J dropped 6; count of bases not matched to a gene: 5. CDR1 is ENHRY and CDR2 is SYGVKD in the germline V gene. There are 13 residues in the CDR3. Here the CDR3 reads CAISSTGGPEAFF. The CDR3 coding sequence is TGTGCCATCAGCTCGACAGGGGGACCTGAAGCTTTCTTT.

This clone was recorded a few times. The chain recombines TRBV28 with TRBJ1-4; D unclear. V gave up 6 bases and J gave up 7 bases, with 15 bases separating them. Germline loops: CDR1 MDHEN, CDR2 SYDVKM. The length of the CDR3 is 14 residues. CDR3 bases: TGTGCCAGCAGCTCGGGTGGCCTCGGTGAAAAACTGTTTTTT. Its translation is CASSSGGLGEKLFF.

The genes are TRBV29-1 and TRBJ2-1; D may be TRBD1 (5 bases). Germline loops: CDR1 SQVTM, CDR2 ANQGSEA. The V end was cut by 7 bases, the J end by 2 bases, with 18 bases between. The CDR3 is 15 residues long. CDR3 amino acids: CSARPGQGPYNEQFF. The CDR3 DNA reads as TGCAGCGCCCGCCCCGGGCAGGGCCCCTACAATGAGCAGTTCTTC.

V gene TRBV30 combines with J gene TRBJ2-3; D is ambiguous. The CDR3 runs 14 residues. Germline assignment: CDR1 GTSNPN and CDR2 SVGIG (reference sequence). V was clipped by 4 bases and J by 1 base, with 12 bases between them. This CDR3 is CAWKELGGTDTQYF. As DNA, the CDR3 is TGTGCCTGGAAAGAACTCGGTGGCACAGATACGCAGTATTTT.